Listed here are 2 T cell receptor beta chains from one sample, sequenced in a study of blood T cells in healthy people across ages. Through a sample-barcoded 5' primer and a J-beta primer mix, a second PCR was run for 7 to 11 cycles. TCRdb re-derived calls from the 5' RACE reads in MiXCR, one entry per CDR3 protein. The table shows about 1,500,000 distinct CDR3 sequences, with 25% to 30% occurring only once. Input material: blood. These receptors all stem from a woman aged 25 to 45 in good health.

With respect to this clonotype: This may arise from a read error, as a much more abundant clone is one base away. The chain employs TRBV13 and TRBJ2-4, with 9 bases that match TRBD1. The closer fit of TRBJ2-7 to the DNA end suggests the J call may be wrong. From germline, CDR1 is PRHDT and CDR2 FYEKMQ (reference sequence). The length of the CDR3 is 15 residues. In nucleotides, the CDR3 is TGTGCCAGCAGCTCACCGGGACAGGGTTTTCGCGAGCAGTACTTC. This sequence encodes CASSSPGQGFREQYF.

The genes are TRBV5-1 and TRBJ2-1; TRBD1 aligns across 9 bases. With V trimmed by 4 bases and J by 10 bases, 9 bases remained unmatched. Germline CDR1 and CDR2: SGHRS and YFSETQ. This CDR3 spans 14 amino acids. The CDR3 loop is CASSGTGTGTEQFF. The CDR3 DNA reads TGCGCCAGCAGCGGAACCGGGACAGGGACCGAGCAGTTCTTC. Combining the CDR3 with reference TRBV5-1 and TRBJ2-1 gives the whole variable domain KAGVTQTPRYLIKTRGQQVTLSCSPISGHRSVSWYQQTPGQGLQFLFEYFSETQRNKGNFPGRFSGRQFSNSRSEMNVSTLELGDSALYLCASSGTGTGTEQFFGPGTRLTVL.